There are a few counts of the clone carrying this T cell receptor (beta chain). The record originates from a study of cytomegalovirus exposure and HLA in healthy donors. PCR involved 60 Vbeta and 13 Jbeta primers. Using immunoSEQ multiplex PCR, the repertoire was profiled, and TCRdb retains in-frame clones only, with some absent. The profile shows some 150,000 clones, approximately 80% of them singletons. The receptor was derived from a male donor in good health and CMV-seronegative. The sample taken for sequencing was PBMCs.

The CDR3 bases are TGTGCCAGCAGCATCGACAGGTCTACCTACAATGAGCAGTTCTTC. This sequence encodes CASSIDRSTYNEQFF. The chain carries TRBV27 and TRBJ2-1, with D possibly matching TRBD1 (6 bases). The CDR3 sequence is 15 residues long. The germline V and J ends were trimmed by 6 bases and 2 bases, with 14 bases remaining between them. The germline gives CDR1 MNHEY, CDR2 SMNVEV (reference sequence).